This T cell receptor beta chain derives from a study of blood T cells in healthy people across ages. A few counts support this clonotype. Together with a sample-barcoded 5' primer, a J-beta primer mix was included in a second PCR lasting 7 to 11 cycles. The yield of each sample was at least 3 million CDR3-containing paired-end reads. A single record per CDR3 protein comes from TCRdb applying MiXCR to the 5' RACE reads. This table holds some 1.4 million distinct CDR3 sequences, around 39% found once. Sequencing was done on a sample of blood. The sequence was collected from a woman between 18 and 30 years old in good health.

CDR3 loop: CASSFNNPDTQYF. The CDR3 DNA follows: TGTGCCAGCAGTTTTAACAACCCAGATACGCAGTATTTT. The gene calls are TRBV12-3 or TRBV12-4 and TRBJ2-3; D not resolved. Trimming took 3 bases from V and 4 from J, leaving 8 bases between them. The CDR3 length is 13 residues.